One TCR beta chain is described in this entry. These data belong to a study of CD8+ T cells in alopecia areata. The germline V gene has CDR1 MNHNY and CDR2 SVGAGI (reference sequence). This CDR3 is 13 amino acids long. The germline V and J ends were trimmed by 7 bases and 1 base, with 9 bases remaining between them. It was cDNA, reverse transcribed from extracted RNA, that served as the sequencing template. TCRdb keeps only in-frame clones here, not all; method: immunoSEQ multiplex PCR. The data hold 90,000 to 150,000 clones, with roughly two fifths observed a single time. The sample was CD4+ T cells sorted from blood. This receptor was taken from a human donor with alopecia areata. This chain uses TRBV6-6 with TRBJ2-3; possible D gene TRBD2, 5 bases. The CDR3 bases are TGTGCCAGCAATCGGGATCGCACAGATACGCAGTATTTT. It is translated as CASNRDRTDTQYF.